Listed below are T cell receptor beta chains from one sample, sequenced in a study of Tregs in tolerant kidney transplant recipients. Clones were sequenced by immunoSEQ multiplex PCR, and TCRdb holds only the in-frame ones, with some missing. The table lists hundreds of thousands of clones, more than 65% of them singletons. Sequencing used CD4+ T cells from blood. The origin of the receptors is a human donor in good health. CDR3s include the opening cysteine and the closing phenylalanine or tryptophan. Each record gives: J gene, V gene, D gene, clone size, CDR3 protein, CDR3 DNA. A D gene is named only where the DNA matches it firmly. The size field is filled for only some rows; it gives once, few, many or a size class.

TRBJ1-1,TRBV6-6,-,-,CASRGLPADTEAFF,TGTGCCAGCAGGGGACTCCCGGCGGACACTGAAGCTTTCTTT
TRBJ2-1,TRBV11-3,TRBD2,-,CASSSEAGAYNEQFF,TGTGCCAGCAGCTCTGAAGCGGGGGCCTACAATGAGCAGTTCTTC
TRBJ1-6,TRBV2,TRBD1,-,CASFRDSNNSPLHF,TGTGCCAGTTTTCGGGACAGCAATAATTCACCCCTCCACTTT
TRBJ1-2,TRBV9,-,-,CASSVERGIAGYTF,TGTGCCAGCAGCGTAGAGAGGGGGATCGCTGGCTACACCTTC
TRBJ1-6,TRBV9,TRBD1,-,CASSVGAGGTTGSPLHF,TGTGCCAGCAGCGTAGGGGCAGGGGGCACAACCGGTTCACCCCTCCACTTT
TRBJ1-2,TRBV6-5,-,-,CASSGVSGYTF,TGTGCCAGCTCAGGCGTTTCTGGCTACACCTTC
TRBJ2-7,TRBV25-1,TRBD1,-,CASSPQGDRGTYEQYF,TGTGCCAGCAGTCCCCAGGGGGACAGGGGTACCTACGAGCAGTACTTC
TRBJ1-4,TRBV15,-,-,CATSRDPGLGEKLFF,TGTGCCACCAGCAGAGATCCGGGGTTGGGAGAAAAACTGTTTTTT
TRBJ1-2,TRBV2,TRBD1,-,CASRRDRGGYTF,TGTGCCAGCAGAAGGGACAGGGGTGGCTACACCTTC
TRBJ1-6,TRBV14,TRBD1,-,CASSHRGQAYSPLHF,TGTGCCAGCAGCCATAGGGGACAGGCTTATTCACCCCTCCACTTT
TRBJ2-2,TRBV5-1,-,-,CASSLMTSAPGELFF,TGCGCCAGCAGCTTGATGACCTCGGCGCCCGGGGAGCTGTTTTTT
TRBJ2-2,TRBV5-1,TRBD1,once,CASSLVPGQGRTGELFF,TGCGCCAGCAGCTTGGTCCCGGGACAGGGACGCACCGGGGAGCTGTTTTTT
TRBJ2-3,TRBV12-5,-,-,CASGSGGGTDTQYF,TGTGCTAGTGGGAGTGGAGGGGGCACAGATACGCAGTATTTT
TRBJ2-1,TRBV14,-,-,CASSQLGGGDEQFF,TGTGCCAGCAGCCAATTGGGAGGGGGCGATGAGCAGTTCTTC
TRBJ2-7,TRBV18,TRBD1,-,CASSPYKQGVHEQYF,TGTGCCAGCTCACCATACAAACAGGGGGTCCACGAGCAGTACTTC
TRBJ2-7,TRBV2,-,-,CASRRDSYSREQYF,TGTGCCAGCAGGCGGGACAGCTATTCTCGTGAGCAGTACTTC
TRBJ2-1,TRBV18,TRBD2,-,CASSYSGLAYNEQFF,TGTGCCAGCTCGTACTCGGGACTAGCCTACAATGAGCAGTTCTTC
TRBJ2-7,TRBV10-3,TRBD1,-,CAISATDRGGYEQYF,TGTGCCATCAGTGCGACAGACAGGGGTGGCTACGAGCAGTACTTC
TRBJ1-2,TRBV19,-,once,CASSYRANYGYTF,TGTGCCAGTAGTTATAGAGCTAACTATGGCTACACCTTC
TRBJ1-1,TRBV27,-,-,CASSQWTKRLNTEAFF,TGTGCCAGCAGTCAATGGACAAAACGCTTGAACACTGAAGCTTTCTTT
TRBJ2-5,TRBV18,-,-,CASSPPSGKETQYF,TGTGCCAGCTCACCGCCTTCAGGGAAAGAGACCCAGTACTTC
TRBJ1-5,TRBV30,-,-,CAWSVLGRGGDYSNQPQHF,TGTGCCTGGAGTGTACTGGGCAGGGGAGGGGATTATAGCAATCAGCCCCAGCATTTT
TRBJ2-1,TRBV5-5,TRBD2,-,CASSTIAGVGNEQFF,TGTGCCAGCAGCACAATAGCGGGAGTAGGGAATGAGCAGTTCTTC
TRBJ2-5,TRBV5-5,-,-,CASSPASLETQYF,TGTGCCAGCAGCCCAGCTAGCTTGGAGACCCAGTACTTC
TRBJ1-2,TRBV7-9,TRBD1,-,CASNGQATYGYTF,TGTGCCAGCAACGGACAGGCGACCTATGGCTACACCTTC